The present T cell receptor beta chain was sequenced within a study of T cell changes during pregnancy in multiple sclerosis. Data came from immunoSEQ multiplex PCR; TCRdb stores just in-frame clones and leaves some out. The repertoire includes 90,000 to 95,000 clones, 85% to 95% of them detected once, and approximately 2.2% sits in the top ten. The CDR3 is made up of 13 amino acids. Trimming removed 2 bases at V and 3 bases at J, with 8 bases between. The chain links TRBV23-1 to TRBJ2-7; D unresolved. TRBV23-1 is identified as an open reading frame with a role that is uncertain. This specimen consisted of peripheral blood, obtained in the third trimester of pregnancy. This receptor was taken from a female donor with multiple sclerosis, enrolled in a pregnancy study. The CDR3 reads CASSQRSFYEQYF. The CDR3 DNA follows: TGCGCCAGCAGTCAACGGAGCTTCTACGAGCAGTACTTC.